The clone carrying this TCR beta chain was detected a few times. Its specificity is unknown. A single record per CDR3 protein comes from TCRdb applying MiXCR to the RT-PCR reads. This sample has about 160,000 distinct CDR3 sequences, with roughly a tenth found just once. This specimen belongs to a study of response to subunit inactivated influenza vaccine. V gave up 3 bases and J gave up 2 bases, with 17 bases separating them. The CDR3 loop spans 17 amino acids. Study-wide results and limits: T cells newly recruited by each seasonal influenza vaccination are few, the authors suggested.

The genes are TRBV12-3 or TRBV12-4 and TRBJ2-1; D gene unclear. The specimen comprised non-naive T cells sorted from PBMCs, sampled about 6 weeks after vaccination. The sequence derives from a man over 45 who received an inactivated influenza vaccine. The CDR3 loop is CASSFGLWASTYNEQFF. DNA of the CDR3: TGTGCCAGCAGTTTCGGCCTCTGGGCGTCTACCTACAATGAGCAGTTCTTC.